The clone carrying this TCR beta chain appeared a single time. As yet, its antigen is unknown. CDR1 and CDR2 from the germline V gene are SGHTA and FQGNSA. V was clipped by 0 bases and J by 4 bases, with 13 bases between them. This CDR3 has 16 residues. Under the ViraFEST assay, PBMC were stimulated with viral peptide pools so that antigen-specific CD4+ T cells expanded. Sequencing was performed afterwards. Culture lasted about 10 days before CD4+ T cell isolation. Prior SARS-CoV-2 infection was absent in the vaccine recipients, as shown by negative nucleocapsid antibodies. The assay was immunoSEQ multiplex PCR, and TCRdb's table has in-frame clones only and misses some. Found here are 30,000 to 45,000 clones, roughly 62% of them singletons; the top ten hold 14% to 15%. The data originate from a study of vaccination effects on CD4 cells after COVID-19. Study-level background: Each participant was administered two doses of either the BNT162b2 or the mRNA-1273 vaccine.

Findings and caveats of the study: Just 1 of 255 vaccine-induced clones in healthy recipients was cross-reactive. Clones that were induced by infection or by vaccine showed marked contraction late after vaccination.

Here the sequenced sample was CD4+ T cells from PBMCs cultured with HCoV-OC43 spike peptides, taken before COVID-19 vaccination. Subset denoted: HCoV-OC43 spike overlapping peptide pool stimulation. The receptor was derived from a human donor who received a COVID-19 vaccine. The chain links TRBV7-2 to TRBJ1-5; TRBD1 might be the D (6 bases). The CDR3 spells CASSLASRGTNQPQHF. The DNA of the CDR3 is TGTGCCAGCAGCTTAGCGTCGAGGGGGACAAATCAGCCCCAGCATTTT.